The present T cell receptor beta chain was sequenced within a study of shared clonotypes between healthy human individuals. A few counts support this clone. At the DNA level, this CDR3 is encoded by other sequences in the same sample as well. The CDR3 is 14 residues long. From germline, CDR1 is SGHRS and CDR2 YFSETQ. The ends were cut back, 7 bases at V and 4 bases at J, with 15 bases in the middle. Every donor was a Caucasian adult from Nashville, Tennessee. This table comes from immunoSEQ multiplex PCR, and its TCRdb copy is limited to in-frame clones, with some not included. The sample has almost 750,000 clones, about two thirds seen once.

The TCR originated in a woman in her twenties or thirties in good health. The rearrangement uses TRBV5-1 and TRBJ1-3; TRBD1 might be the D (6 bases). The sequenced sample was memory CD4+ T cells sorted from blood. Noted subset: CD45RA-negative fraction. Written as DNA, the CDR3 is TGCGCCAGCTCACAGGGAACCGAGGGAAACACCATATATTTT. Translated, it gives CASSQGTEGNTIYF.